Below are 30 T cell receptor beta chains sequenced from a single sample in a study of shared clonotypes between healthy human individuals. Using immunoSEQ multiplex PCR, the repertoire was profiled, and TCRdb retains in-frame clones only, with some absent. The table lists about 2 million clones, about 95% of them singletons, with 0.9% to 1.5% in the top ten. Naive CD8 populations comprised CD45RO-negative cells positively selected for CCR7, excluding terminally differentiated effector memory CD45RA+ cells. The sample was naive CD8+ T cells sorted from blood. These receptors all stem from a young man in good health.

The chain joins TRBV4-1 to TRBJ2-3; TRBD2 might be the D (6 bases). Trimming shortened V by 5 bases and J by 2 bases, and 11 bases separated the two germline ends. Germline V gene lookup returns CDR1 MGHRA and CDR2 YSYEKL. The CDR3 consists of 14 residues. The CDR3 loop is CASSGSGYTDTQYF. CDR3 DNA: TGCGCCAGCAGCGGCAGCGGGTACACAGATACGCAGTATTTT.

The chain carries TRBV7-9 and TRBJ1-1; D possibly corresponds to TRBD1 (5 bases). The V end was cut by 0 bases, the J end by 7 bases, with 9 bases between. This CDR3 spans 13 amino acids. Germline V lookup: CDR1 SEHNR, CDR2 FQNEAQ (reference sequence). The CDR3 nucleotides read TGTGCCAGCAGCTTAGCTGCGGGGGTTGAAGCTTTCTTT. Translation: CASSLAAGVEAFF.

This chain links TRBV6-4 with TRBJ2-1; a possible D gene is TRBD2 (6 bases). CDR1 and CDR2 from the germline V gene are MRHNA and SNTAGT. CDR3 length: 15 residues. Between the trimmed V and J ends, which lost 2 bases and 6 bases, there was a span of 14 bases. The CDR3 bases are TGTGCCAGCAGTGACGTACTAGCCCCTGGCAATGAGCAGTTCTTC. Translation gives CASSDVLAPGNEQFF.

The V and J genes are TRBV19 and TRBJ1-1, with D possibly matching TRBD1 (5 bases). V shed 3 bases and J shed 3 bases, with 8 bases lying between them. The CDR3 runs 13 residues. The germline V gene encodes CDR1 LNHDA and CDR2 SQIVND (reference sequence). CDR3 in amino acids: CASSMFRDTEAFF. The DNA of the CDR3 is TGTGCCAGTAGTATGTTCAGGGACACTGAAGCTTTCTTT.

A note on this clone: The sample holds other DNA sequences that translate to the same CDR3. CDR3 protein: CASSLGNTEAFF. The CDR3 DNA follows: TGTGCCAGCTCCCTAGGTAACACTGAAGCTTTCTTT. V and J are TRBV18 and TRBJ1-1, with D unresolved. From germline, CDR1 is KGHSH and CDR2 LQKENI. V was pared by 6 bases and J by 2 bases, with 7 bases between. The CDR3 is 12 amino acids. Full variable domain (outside the CDR3, taken from reference TRBV18 and TRBJ1-1): NAGVMQNPRHLVRRRGQEARLRCSPMKGHSHVYWYRQLPEEGLKFMVYLQKENIIDESGMPKERFSAEFPKEGPSILRIQQVVRGDSAAYFCASSLGNTEAFFGQGTRLTVV.

The V gene is TRBV10-2, the J gene TRBJ2-3, with 8 bases lining up with TRBD2. Unmatched junction bases numbered 5, after V lost 4 bases and J lost 2 bases. Germline loops: CDR1 WSHSY, CDR2 SAAADI. The CDR3 is 15 amino acids. The CDR3 loop reads CASSGGLAFTDTQYF. Here the CDR3 DNA reads TGCGCCAGCAGTGGTGGACTAGCTTTCACAGATACGCAGTATTTT.

This rearrangement joins TRBV5-5 to TRBJ2-7, with a possible D match to TRBD1 (5 bases). The CDR3 is 14 amino acids. CDR1 and CDR2 (germline): SGHKS, YYEKEE (reference sequence). V lost 1 base and J 2 bases, leaving 10 bases between the germline ends. This CDR3 is CASSLQGAPYEQYF. As DNA, the CDR3 is TGTGCCAGCAGCTTGCAAGGGGCCCCCTACGAGCAGTACTTC.

The chain joins TRBV13 to TRBJ1-2; maybe TRBD1 (6 bases). The CDR3 consists of 16 residues. Germline V gene lookup returns CDR1 PRHDT and CDR2 FYEKMQ (reference sequence). Trimming pared 5 bases from V and 4 bases from J, leaving 20 bases between. CDR3 in DNA: TGTGCCAGCAGCCCCGTTACAGGGCCACGTAGCTATGGCTACACCTTC. Amino acid sequence: CASSPVTGPRSYGYTF.

V is TRBV9 and J is TRBJ1-6, with a weak D call TRBD1 (6 bases). The CDR3 loop spans 14 amino acids. Germline lookup yields CDR1 SGDLS and CDR2 YYNGEE. Trimming took off 0 bases at V and 8 bases at J, with 9 bases between the two ends. This CDR3 is CASSVERGDSPLHF. CDR3 nucleotides: TGTGCCAGCAGCGTAGAAAGGGGGGATTCACCCCTCCACTTT.

The rearrangement uses TRBV6-6 and TRBJ2-1; TRBD2 is a possible D gene (6 bases). The V gene's germline CDR1 is MNHNY and CDR2 SVGAGI (reference sequence). This CDR3 contains 15 residues. V was pared by 2 bases and J by 6 bases, with 14 bases between. The CDR3 spells CASSYGAEGPNEQFF. The CDR3 DNA follows: TGTGCCAGCAGTTACGGAGCGGAGGGCCCCAATGAGCAGTTCTTC.

This chain links TRBV27 with TRBJ2-5, with 8 bases identical to TRBD1. V was clipped by 6 bases and J by 5 bases; unmatched bases: 5. CDR3 length equals 13 residues. Germline CDR1 reads MNHEY; CDR2 reads SMNVEV (reference sequence). CDR3 loop: CASRAGGRETQYF. CDR3 sequence (DNA): TGTGCCAGCAGAGCAGGGGGCAGGGAGACCCAGTACTTC.

About this clone: This sample also contains other DNA sequences that code for the same CDR3. This CDR3 is CASSLVGGQETQYF. CDR3 coding DNA: TGTGCCAGCAGCTTAGTCGGGGGGCAAGAGACCCAGTACTTC. This chain links TRBV7-6 with TRBJ2-5; 7 bases fit TRBD2. The CDR3 sequence is 14 residues long. Germline V gene lookup returns CDR1 SGHVS and CDR2 FNYEAQ. Losses at the gene ends were 1 base for V and 2 bases for J; bases not matched to a gene: 1.

The chain links TRBV27 to TRBJ2-7, with D perhaps assigned TRBD1 or TRBD2 (6 bases each). The CDR3 loop spans 15 amino acids. Germline V gives CDR1 MNHEY, CDR2 SMNVEV (reference sequence). V shed 2 bases and J shed 5 bases, with 16 bases lying between them. The CDR3 spells CASSLSPGARDEQYF. The CDR3 nucleotides are TGTGCCAGCAGTTTAAGTCCGGGGGCGCGGGACGAGCAGTACTTC.

A note on this clone: Other DNA sequences of this sample code for an identical CDR3. The rearrangement uses TRBV9 and TRBJ1-3, with D unclear. V lost 4 bases and J 8 bases, leaving 13 bases between the germline ends. This CDR3 is 13 amino acids long. Per the germline V gene, CDR1 is SGDLS and CDR2 is YYNGEE. The CDR3 loop reads CASSLGIGDTIYF. Here the CDR3 DNA reads TGTGCCAGCAGCCTGGGGATCGGGGACACCATATATTTT.

About this clone itself: Different DNA sequences within this sample yield the same CDR3. The rearrangement uses TRBV4-3 and TRBJ1-6, with D hard to call. V lost 0 bases to trimming and J lost 7 bases, with 4 bases between them. This CDR3 region has 13 residues. Per germline, CDR1 LGHNA and CDR2 YSLEER. This CDR3 reads CASSQDRNSPLHF. The CDR3 nucleotides are TGCGCCAGCAGCCAAGATAGGAATTCACCCCTCCACTTT.

This rearrangement joins TRBV18 to TRBJ2-7; D ambiguous. Trimming removed 5 bases at V and 1 base at J, with 6 bases between. This CDR3 spans 12 amino acids. From germline, CDR1 is KGHSH and CDR2 LQKENI. The CDR3 sequence is CASSSESYEQYF. CDR3 nucleotide sequence: TGTGCCAGCTCATCCGAATCCTACGAGCAGTACTTC.

This rearrangement joins TRBV30 to TRBJ2-3; a weak D match, TRBD2 (6 bases). The germline V and J ends were trimmed by 2 bases and 2 bases, with 17 bases remaining between them. Germline loops: CDR1 GTSNPN, CDR2 SVGIG (reference sequence). This CDR3 region has 16 residues. Written as DNA, the CDR3 is TGTGCCTGGAGTCAACGCGGGACGAGACTCACAGATACGCAGTATTTT. Translating gives CAWSQRGTRLTDTQYF.

V gene TRBV11-2 combines with J gene TRBJ2-7, with 10 bases fitting TRBD1. The CDR3 contains 18 residues. CDR1 and CDR2 (germline): SGHAT, FQNNGV. The V and J ends lost 2 bases and 2 bases, in that order; junction bases with no gene match: 12. The CDR3 nucleotides read TGTGCCAGCAGCTTATCCCCTATACCGGGACAGGGGACCTACGAGCAGTACTTC. Its protein is CASSLSPIPGQGTYEQYF.

The chain links TRBV9 to TRBJ2-2; 10 nucleotides line up with TRBD1. Trimming at V came to 7 bases and at J to 0 bases, leaving 0 bases not matched to a gene. The CDR3 spans 14 residues. CDR1 is SGDLS and CDR2 is YYNGEE in the germline V gene. The CDR3 nucleotides read TGTGCCAGCGGACAGGGGGCGAACACCGGGGAGCTGTTTTTT. It codes for CASGQGANTGELFF.

The chain uses TRBV27 and TRBJ2-3; 10 bases line up with TRBD2. J lost 4 bases, V lost 6 bases, and 7 bases had no gene match. Germline values: CDR1 MNHEY, CDR2 SMNVEV (reference sequence). This CDR3 spans 15 amino acids. The CDR3 here is CASRVSGGPPDTQYF. The CDR3 DNA sequence: TGTGCCAGCAGAGTTAGCGGGGGGCCTCCAGATACGCAGTATTTT.

This clone occurred a few times. Other DNA sequences in this sample translate to the same CDR3. The chain is built from TRBV27 and TRBJ1-6, with a possible D match to TRBD1 (6 bases). Trimming removed 0 bases from V and 10 bases from J, with 13 bases in between. The CDR3 totals 15 residues. Germline assignment: CDR1 MNHEY and CDR2 SMNVEV (reference sequence). CDR3 sequence: CASSLSAGAGSPLHF. The CDR3 region has the DNA TGTGCCAGCAGTTTATCGGCAGGGGCAGGGTCACCCCTCCACTTT.

The chain combines TRBV19 with TRBJ1-1; no clear D gene. Germline lookup yields CDR1 LNHDA and CDR2 SQIVND (reference sequence). With 3 bases removed from V and 7 bases from J, the gap between germline ends came to 12 bases. The CDR3 sequence is 13 residues long. DNA for the CDR3: TGTGCCAGTAGTATTTCAAGAGGAGATGAAGCTTTCTTT. This translates into CASSISRGDEAFF.

The V call is TRBV27, the J call TRBJ1-6; D is unclear. Trimming removed 2 bases from V and 13 bases from J, with 9 bases in between. The CDR3 is 12 residues long. The germline CDR1 and CDR2 sequences are MNHEY and SMNVEV (reference sequence). The CDR3 region has the DNA TGTGCCAGCAGTTTACGGCTCAGTCCCCTCCACTTT. It specifies CASSLRLSPLHF.

The gene calls are TRBV7-9 and TRBJ1-1; D is unresolved. Germline-derived CDR1 and CDR2 are SEHNR and FQNEAQ (reference sequence). The CDR3 is 14 amino acids. V was shortened by 2 bases and J by 8 bases, with 15 bases between the two germline ends. The CDR3 spells CASSLPPTSVEAFF. The CDR3 DNA follows: TGTGCCAGCAGCTTACCCCCCACGTCCGTCGAAGCTTTCTTT. Combining the CDR3 with reference TRBV7-9 and TRBJ1-1 gives the whole variable domain DTGVSQNPRHKITKRGQNVTFRCDPISEHNRLYWYRQTLGQGPEFLTYFQNEAQLEKSRLLSDRFSAERPKGSFSTLEIQRTEQGDSAMYLCASSLPPTSVEAFFGQGTRLTVV.

V usage is TRBV4-1 and J usage is TRBJ2-7; D is perhaps TRBD1 or TRBD2 (5 bases each). The CDR3 spans 13 residues. V was clipped by 1 base and J by 7 bases, with 11 bases between them. Germline assignment: CDR1 MGHRA and CDR2 YSYEKL. The chain's CDR3 is CASSQGGSPEQYF. The CDR3 bases are TGCGCCAGCAGCCAAGGGGGGTCTCCGGAGCAGTACTTC.

CDR3: CSVEGNSNTGELFF. In DNA form, the CDR3 reads TGCAGCGTTGAAGGGAATTCGAACACCGGGGAGCTGTTTTTT. This chain connects TRBV29-1 to TRBJ2-2; no reliable D call. The germline gives CDR1 SQVTM, CDR2 ANQGSEA. The CDR3 length is 14 residues. V was clipped by 1 base and J by 0 bases, with 6 bases between them.

The CDR3 DNA reads as TGTGCCAGCAGTTTATACGGCCAGGAATTTAACTATGGCTACACCTTC. It yields the protein CASSLYGQEFNYGYTF. The chain combines TRBV28 with TRBJ1-2, with D unclear. The CDR3 has 16 residues. CDR1 is MDHEN and CDR2 is SYDVKM in the germline V gene. Trimming cost V 1 base and J 1 base, with 13 bases left between them.

This chain connects TRBV2 to TRBJ1-5; no clear D. Germline V lookup: CDR1 SNHLY, CDR2 FYNNEI. V lost 3 bases to trimming and J lost 3 bases, with 9 bases between them. This CDR3 contains 14 residues. The CDR3 coding sequence is TGTGCCAGCAGTGATCTGGGAAACAATCAGCCCCAGCATTTT. Translated: CASSDLGNNQPQHF.

Note on this clone: Other DNA sequences within the sample encode an identical CDR3. The rearrangement links TRBV27 to TRBJ2-1; D gene unclear. Trimming removed 2 bases at V and 5 bases at J, with 4 bases between. The CDR3 is made up of 12 amino acids. The germline CDR1 and CDR2 sequences are MNHEY and SMNVEV (reference sequence). The CDR3 sequence is CASSLTNNEQFF. The DNA of the CDR3 is TGTGCCAGCAGTTTAACTAACAATGAGCAGTTCTTC.

This clone was recorded only once. The chain has TRBV5-1 and TRBJ2-2; maybe TRBD2 (6 bases). V was shortened by 6 bases and J by 0 bases, with 12 bases between the two germline ends. Per the germline V gene, CDR1 is SGHRS and CDR2 is YFSETQ. This CDR3 is built from 15 residues. The DNA of the CDR3 is TGCGCCAGCAAAGAAGCGGGCGCGAACACCGGGGAGCTGTTTTTT. This sequence encodes CASKEAGANTGELFF.